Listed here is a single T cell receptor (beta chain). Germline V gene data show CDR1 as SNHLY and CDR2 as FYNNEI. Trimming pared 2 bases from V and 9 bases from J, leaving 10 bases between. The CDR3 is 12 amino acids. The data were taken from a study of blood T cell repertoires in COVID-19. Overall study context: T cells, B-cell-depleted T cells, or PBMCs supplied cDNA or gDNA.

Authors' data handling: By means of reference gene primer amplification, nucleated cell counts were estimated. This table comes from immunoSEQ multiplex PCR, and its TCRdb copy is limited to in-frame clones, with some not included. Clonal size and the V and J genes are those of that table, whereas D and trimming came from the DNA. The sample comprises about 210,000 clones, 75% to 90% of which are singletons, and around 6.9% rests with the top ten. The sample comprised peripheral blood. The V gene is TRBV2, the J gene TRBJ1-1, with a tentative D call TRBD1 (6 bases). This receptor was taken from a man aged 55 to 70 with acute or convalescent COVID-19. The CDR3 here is CASSEQGYKAFF. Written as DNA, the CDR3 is TGTGCCAGCAGTGAACAGGGGTACAAAGCTTTCTTT.